A selection of T cell receptor beta chains follows, all from one sample in a study of CXCR3-negative and CXCR3-positive naive CD8 T cells. TCRdb reprocessed the 5' RACE reads and keeps a single row for each CDR3 protein, giving no DNA. The sample has 150,000 or so distinct CDR3 sequences; the top ten hold 0.45% to 0.6%. The sequenced material came from naive CXCR3- CD8+ T cells from blood. Every receptor here comes from a human donor in good health. Some clones in this sample may be carry-over from other donors' samples. The CDR3 runs from the conserved cysteine through the conserved F or W.

j_gene,v_gene,CDR3aa
TRBJ2-7,TRBV13,CASSPRGQDYEQYF
TRBJ2-7,TRBV7-9,CASSFTGYHEQYF
TRBJ2-1,TRBV6-2/TRBV6-3,CASSEIMPGYPNEQFF
TRBJ1-2,TRBV19,CASSEGGSLNYGYTF
TRBJ2-7,TRBV13,CASSPSGADYEQYF
TRBJ2-3,TRBV2,CASSESPWEGTQYF
TRBJ2-3,TRBV4-3,CASSQGPAQYF
TRBJ2-7,TRBV4-3,CASSQASTGSYEQYF
TRBJ2-1,TRBV5-4,CASSLEPLGDEQFF
TRBJ1-6,TRBV20-1,CSWRIVVGSPLHF
TRBJ2-1,TRBV3-1,CASSPGHSSSSYNEQFF
TRBJ2-3,TRBV7-9,CASSLNRGVTDTQYF
TRBJ1-4,TRBV7-9,CASSLVVAAVNEKLFF
TRBJ2-2,TRBV12-3/TRBV12-4,CASSLDRRTGELFF
TRBJ2-7,TRBV29-1,CSVEDKGHSPYEQYF
TRBJ2-5,TRBV4-3,CASSQDSGRETQYF
TRBJ2-1,TRBV2,CASNTGGGGSYNEQFF
TRBJ2-7,TRBV5-1,CASSFYPGTGGDEQYF
TRBJ2-7,TRBV5-5,CASSSPLGVTYEQYF
TRBJ2-7,TRBV5-6,CASSFEGNSYEQYF
TRBJ2-5,TRBV12-3/TRBV12-4,CASNGPFRRETQYF
TRBJ2-1,TRBV5-1,CASSLVNNEQFF
TRBJ2-7,TRBV27,CASRASDGYEQYF
TRBJ2-1,TRBV9,CASSGNNIESEQFF
TRBJ2-3,TRBV19,CASSIAAGAAYTQYF
TRBJ2-2,TRBV29-1,CSASEGASGELFF
TRBJ2-7,TRBV7-5,CISVSEAPLLAAPPYEQYF
TRBJ1-1,TRBV7-9,CASSLEGGAFF
TRBJ2-1,TRBV5-1,CASSLSGSLNEQFF
TRBJ2-3,TRBV27,CASSLSKRALRVTDTQYF
TRBJ2-5,TRBV14,CASSQIGIVGETQYF
TRBJ2-7,TRBV7-9,CASSFSTYEQYF
TRBJ2-7,TRBV11-2,CASSLLFASSYEQYF
TRBJ1-2,TRBV24-1,CATSDSTGYGYTF
TRBJ1-2,TRBV29-1,CSVEEDYGYTF
TRBJ2-1,TRBV12-3/TRBV12-4,CASSSQGGRSNEQFF
TRBJ1-2,TRBV7-9,CASINGGTDYGYTF
TRBJ1-6,TRBV20-1,CSARDFSLDGGSPLHF
TRBJ2-5,TRBV19,CASSMTGLNLEETQYF
TRBJ1-2,TRBV7-8,CASSLKAYGYTF
TRBJ2-7,TRBV28,CASSPIPGLAGSYEQYF
TRBJ1-1,TRBV4-3,CASSQDTSITEAFF
TRBJ2-1,TRBV20-1,CSAKRLAGNEQFF
TRBJ2-6,TRBV4-1,CASSLTGGHSGANVLTF
TRBJ2-2,TRBV20-1,CSARDPTSDTGELFF
TRBJ2-7,TRBV20-1,CSAERSRDEQYF
TRBJ2-1,TRBV12-3/TRBV12-4,CASSPPGYEQFF
TRBJ2-1,TRBV7-9,CASSLDQRRDNEQFF
TRBJ1-1,TRBV13,CASSLGGEGVSTEAFF
TRBJ2-5,TRBV7-9,CASSNGLPTQYF
TRBJ2-1,TRBV7-6,CASSQAGGLGTYNEQFF
TRBJ2-7,TRBV20-1,CSARDTGRFAYEQYF
TRBJ2-4,TRBV15,CATSSDRTGKNIQYF